This T cell receptor beta chain was sequenced during a study of blood T cell repertoires in COVID-19. Study-level information: The United States, Italy and Spain supplied acute and convalescent COVID-19 samples. From T cells, B-cell-depleted T cells, or PBMCs came the material, which was cDNA or gDNA.

In the source study's methods: Amplifying reference gene primers gave estimates of nucleated cell counts. The table came from immunoSEQ multiplex PCR; TCRdb's copy has only in-frame clones and leaves some out. V and J calls and clone size are copied from that table; D and trimming were computed from the DNA. Of about 60,000 clones listed, 70% to 90% are singletons. Trimming took 7 bases from V and 13 from J, leaving 22 bases between them. Germline V gives CDR1 MNHEY, CDR2 SVGAGI. This CDR3 has 13 residues. Source material: peripheral blood. The chain couples TRBV6-5 to TRBJ1-2; D gene ambiguous. This TCR came from a man in his sixties with acute or convalescent COVID-19. For the CDR3, the DNA is TGTGCCAGCAAGGCGGTGGGCGGATCCCGGGGCACCTTC. It codes for CASKAVGGSRGTF.